Described below is a single TCR beta chain sequence and its context. Antigen unknown. The CDR3 sequence is 15 residues long. The germline V gene has CDR1 MNHEY and CDR2 SVGAGI. Trimming removed 0 bases at V and 4 bases at J, with 12 bases between. This specimen comes from a study of CD8+ T cells in alopecia areata. Whole-study context: At a dose of 5 to 10 mg twice daily, oral tofacitinib was given to treated patients.

Regarding the study as a whole: Expanded CD8+ clones among the top 100, as well as scalp clonality, were significantly decreased by tofacitinib.

Treatment indicated: oral pan-JAK inhibitor, 5-10 mg twice daily. CD4+ and CD8+ T cells were sorted from PBMCs. Investigators isolated RNA and reverse transcribed it into cDNA to act as the sequencing template. The protocol was immunoSEQ multiplex PCR, while the TCRdb copy is restricted to in-frame clones and leaves out a portion. This sample yields 100,000 to 150,000 clones, of which less than 75% are seen a single time; nearly 30% belongs to the top ten. The sequence came from a human donor with alopecia areata. V usage is TRBV6-5 and J usage is TRBJ1-1, with a weak D call TRBD1 (5 bases). This specimen consisted of CD8+ T cells sorted from blood, obtained at week 4, from a patient treated with tofacitinib. The CDR3 nucleotides are TGTGCCAGCAGTTACTCCCCGGCTGGGGGCACTGAAGCTTTCTTT. Its protein product is CASSYSPAGGTEAFF.